A single sample is the source of the 2 T cell receptor beta chains below, sequenced in a study of PD-1 blockade in mismatch repair-deficient tumors. TCRdb's copy holds only in-frame clones and misses some; the assay was immunoSEQ multiplex PCR. The sample lists under 150,000 clones, roughly 90% occurring once. The sample consisted of peripheral blood, taken approximately 69 weeks after starting pembrolizumab. The source of these receptors is an adult with mismatch repair-deficient cancer.

The chain couples TRBV7-2 to TRBJ1-1; weak D call: TRBD1 (5 bases). The germline V gene encodes CDR1 SGHTA and CDR2 FQGNSA. The V end was cut by 0 bases, the J end by 7 bases, with 6 bases between. The CDR3 sequence is 12 residues long. The CDR3 loop is CASSLAGREAFF. The CDR3 DNA sequence: TGTGCCAGCAGCTTAGCGGGGCGTGAAGCTTTCTTT.

The chain employs TRBV6-5 and TRBJ2-1, with D perhaps being TRBD1 or TRBD2 (5 bases each). Germline-derived CDR1 and CDR2 are MNHEY and SVGAGI. V lost 5 bases and J lost 9, with 20 bases in between. The CDR3 is 15 amino acids. CDR3 nucleotides: TGTGCCAGCAGTGACTATGGGGGAGTTTGGCCTGAGCAGTTCTTC. This codes for CASSDYGGVWPEQFF.